Each of the 22 T cell receptor beta chains below was sequenced from the same sample in a study of neoadjuvant anti-PD-1 for oral cavity cancer. Measured with immunoSEQ multiplex PCR; TCRdb has only the in-frame clones, and not every one. The sample has 14,000 to 15,000 clones, roughly two thirds seen once. The sequencing here drew on PBMCs, taken before nivolumab (anti-PD-1) treatment. The source of these receptors is a person aged 35 to 85 with oral cavity squamous cell carcinoma.

This clone was observed once. V gene TRBV6-5 combines with J gene TRBJ1-3; the D is unclear. Germline assignment: CDR1 MNHEY and CDR2 SVGAGI. This CDR3 contains 14 residues. The ends were cut back, 0 bases at V and 3 bases at J, with 6 bases in the middle. CDR3 region: CASSYSFGGNTIYF. DNA of the CDR3: TGTGCCAGCAGTTACTCCTTCGGTGGAAACACCATATATTTT.

This clone was seen only once. J is TRBJ2-6 and V is TRBV28; D may correspond to TRBD1 or TRBD2 (5 bases each). Per germline, CDR1 MDHEN and CDR2 SYDVKM. Trimming removed 4 bases from V and 0 bases from J, with 10 bases in between. CDR3 size: 16 residues. CDR3 residues: CASSSGATSGANVLTF. CDR3 nucleotides: TGTGCCAGCAGTTCCGGGGCTACCTCTGGGGCCAACGTCCTGACTTTC.

V gene TRBV30 combines with J gene TRBJ1-1; unclear D gene. CDR3 length equals 13 residues. V lost 0 bases, J lost 1 base, and 6 bases lay in between. The germline gives CDR1 GTSNPN, CDR2 SVGIG (reference sequence). As DNA, the CDR3 is TGTGCCTGGAGTGTAGACTCGAACACTGAAGCTTTCTTT. It encodes CAWSVDSNTEAFF.

This clone was observed once. This rearrangement joins TRBV5-1 to TRBJ2-7; 8 nucleotides match TRBD1. The germline V gene encodes CDR1 SGHRS and CDR2 YFSETQ. The CDR3 spans 13 residues. V dropped 4 bases and J dropped 3; count of bases not matched to a gene: 3. The CDR3: CASSTGQGYEQYF. The DNA for the CDR3 is TGCGCCAGCAGCACCGGACAGGGCTACGAGCAGTACTTC.

This chain's CDR3 is CSVETSRLGTQYF. The CDR3 nucleotides read TGCAGCGTTGAAACGTCGCGGTTGGGGACCCAGTACTTC. The chain recombines TRBV29-1 with TRBJ2-5; D remains ambiguous. The CDR3 contains 13 residues. The germline V and J ends were trimmed by 2 bases and 7 bases, with 14 bases remaining between them. Germline loops: CDR1 SQVTM, CDR2 ANQGSEA.

This clone was seen a single time. The rearrangement uses TRBV7-9 and TRBJ2-1; 9 bases are shared with TRBD2. The CDR3 spans 13 residues. V shed 11 bases, J shed 4 bases, and the junction held 6 bases outside the gene matches. CDR1 and CDR2 from the germline V gene are SEHNR and FQNEAQ (reference sequence). The CDR3 is CAGQRGVYNEQFF. In nucleotides, the CDR3 is TGTGCCGGGCAGCGGGGGGTTTACAATGAGCAGTTCTTC.

The V call is TRBV6-1, the J call TRBJ2-3, with 9 bases that match TRBD2. This CDR3 spans 14 amino acids. Germline V gene data show CDR1 as MNHNS and CDR2 as SASEGT. With 7 bases clipped from V and 4 bases from J, the junction kept 6 bases outside the gene matches. Written as DNA, the CDR3 is TGTGCCAGCATGGGACTAGCCCGACCAGATACGCAGTATTTT. It codes for CASMGLARPDTQYF.

The rearrangement links TRBV30 to TRBJ1-5; perhaps TRBD1 as D (6 bases). The germline V gene has CDR1 GTSNPN and CDR2 SVGIG (reference sequence). The CDR3 is made up of 12 amino acids. The V end lost 5 bases, the J end lost 6 bases, and 11 bases lay between the germline ends. As DNA, the CDR3 is TGTGCCTGGGGGGGAGGGGGTCAGCCCCAGCATTTT. It yields the protein CAWGGGGQPQHF. The full variable domain, completed using reference TRBV30 and TRBJ1-5, is SQTIHQWPATLVQPVGSPLSLECTVEGTSNPNLYWYRQAAGRGLQLLFYSVGIGQISSEVPQNLSASRPQDRQFILSSKKLLLSDSGFYLCAWGGGGQPQHFGDGTRLSIL.

The J gene is TRBJ2-1, the V gene TRBV6-5, with 7 nucleotides matching TRBD2. The CDR3 runs 14 residues. CDR1 and CDR2 from the germline V gene are MNHEY and SVGAGI. The ends lost 0 bases at V and 4 bases at J; junction bases unmatched: 0. CDR3 in DNA: TGTGCCAGCAGTTACTCGCGGGGGTACAATGAGCAGTTCTTC. It is translated as CASSYSRGYNEQFF.

The chain uses TRBV6-1 and TRBJ2-3; D unresolved. CDR1 and CDR2 from the germline V gene are MNHNS and SASEGT. Deletions cut 6 bases from V and 0 bases from J, with 13 bases between. The CDR3 has 15 residues. CDR3 sequence: CASSGRTGSTDTQYF. The DNA of the CDR3 is TGTGCCAGCAGCGGGCGAACGGGCAGCACAGATACGCAGTATTTT.

The V gene is TRBV5-1, the J gene TRBJ1-2; the D gene is possibly TRBD1 (5 bases). The CDR3 length is 14 residues. The germline V gene encodes CDR1 SGHRS and CDR2 YFSETQ. V lost 1 base and J lost 7, with 14 bases in between. The CDR3: CASSLPGRSLGYTF. CDR3 coding DNA: TGCGCCAGCAGCTTGCCGGGACGGTCACTTGGCTACACCTTC.

The rearrangement joins TRBV5-1 to TRBJ2-3; 10 bases fit TRBD2. This CDR3 is built from 19 residues. From germline, CDR1 is SGHRS and CDR2 YFSETQ. V lost 0 bases to trimming and J lost 0 bases; unmatched junction nucleotides: 10. CDR3 sequence: CASSLVPLAGALSTDTQYF. As DNA, the CDR3 is TGCGCCAGCAGCTTGGTACCGCTAGCGGGAGCCCTTAGCACAGATACGCAGTATTTT.

The CDR3 DNA reads TGTGCCAGCAGCGGGACAGGTGATCAGCCCCAGCATTTT. This codes for CASSGTGDQPQHF. The V gene is TRBV11-2, the J gene TRBJ1-5, with 8 positions matching TRBD1. The germline gives CDR1 SGHAT, CDR2 FQNNGV. The CDR3 is 13 amino acids. V trimming: 5 bases; J trimming: 5 bases; junction bases outside the gene matches: 2.

The V and J genes are TRBV7-9 and TRBJ2-5, with D unresolved. This CDR3 is built from 15 residues. CDR1 is SEHNR, CDR2 FQNEAQ, per germline (reference sequence). V was clipped by 5 bases and J by 3 bases, with 16 bases between them. This CDR3 reads CASSEGSLYKETQYF. As DNA, the CDR3 is TGTGCCAGCAGCGAAGGGTCTCTTTACAAAGAGACCCAGTACTTC.

The V call is TRBV11-2, the J call TRBJ2-7, with D tentatively TRBD1 or TRBD2 (5 bases each). Trimming removed 0 bases at V and 6 bases at J, with 12 bases between. Germline assignment: CDR1 SGHAT and CDR2 FQNNGV. The CDR3 contains 14 residues. The CDR3 coding sequence is TGTGCCAGCAGCTTAGACGGGACCGCAGGCGAGCAGTACTTC. Its protein product is CASSLDGTAGEQYF.

The rearrangement uses TRBV28 and TRBJ1-3; D gene unclear. The germline gives CDR1 MDHEN, CDR2 SYDVKM. V lost 6 bases and J lost 4, with 10 bases in between. This CDR3 is 13 amino acids long. The CDR3 loop is CASSRGTGNTIYF. Written as DNA, the CDR3 is TGTGCCAGCAGCCGCGGTACGGGAAACACCATATATTTT.

Only a few counts were recorded for this clone. The J gene is TRBJ2-5, the V gene TRBV30; tentative D call: TRBD2 (5 bases). The CDR3 is made up of 12 amino acids. The germline CDR1 and CDR2 sequences are GTSNPN and SVGIG (reference sequence). The V end lost 4 bases, the J end lost 4 bases, and 10 bases lay between the germline ends. The CDR3 nucleotides are TGTGCCTGGAACGGGATCGGAGAGACCCAGTACTTC. Protein sequence: CAWNGIGETQYF.

This clone turned up a few times. The V gene is TRBV5-1, the J gene TRBJ2-1, with D uncertain. V was clipped by 0 bases and J by 4 bases, with 8 bases between them. The length of the CDR3 is 14 residues. Germline CDR1 is SGHRS and CDR2 is YFSETQ. The CDR3 reads CASSLAKAYNEQFF. The CDR3, as DNA: TGCGCCAGCAGCTTGGCCAAGGCGTACAATGAGCAGTTCTTC. Looking up the rest from reference TRBV5-1 and TRBJ2-1 gives the full variable domain: KAGVTQTPRYLIKTRGQQVTLSCSPISGHRSVSWYQQTPGQGLQFLFEYFSETQRNKGNFPGRFSGRQFSNSRSEMNVSTLELGDSALYLCASSLAKAYNEQFFGPGTRLTVL.

The chain carries TRBV6-6 and TRBJ1-4; 10 bases are shared with TRBD1. V dropped 10 bases and J dropped 2; count of bases not matched to a gene: 10. Germline V gives CDR1 MNHNY, CDR2 SVGAGI (reference sequence). CDR3 size: 16 residues. CDR3 sequence reads: CAINRDRGSTNEKLFF. The CDR3 DNA is TGTGCCATCAACCGGGACAGGGGCTCGACTAATGAAAAACTGTTTTTT.

The rearrangement joins TRBV11-2 to TRBJ1-1, with D hard to call. The germline CDR1 and CDR2 sequences are SGHAT and FQNNGV. V was shortened by 3 bases and J by 3 bases, with 11 bases between the two germline ends. The CDR3 covers 14 residues. The CDR3 DNA reads TGTGCCAGCAGCTTCGAGGGAAGAGACACTGAAGCTTTCTTT. It specifies CASSFEGRDTEAFF.

The chain recombines TRBV27 with TRBJ2-1; the D gene is possibly TRBD2 (5 bases). The CDR3 totals 16 residues. Germline assignment: CDR1 MNHEY and CDR2 SMNVEV (reference sequence). Trimming stripped 3 bases from V and 7 bases from J, with 19 bases between. This chain's CDR3 is CASSLTGRSSGNEQFF. DNA for the CDR3: TGTGCCAGCAGTTTGACCGGACGGTCCTCGGGGAATGAGCAGTTCTTC.

This chain links TRBV6-5 with TRBJ2-1, with 9 bases lining up with TRBD2. With 4 bases clipped from V and 9 bases from J, the junction kept 7 bases outside the gene matches. Germline V gives CDR1 MNHEY, CDR2 SVGAGI. This CDR3 is 14 amino acids long. CDR3 nucleotide sequence: TGTGCCAGCAGTTTAACTAGCGGGTGGGTTGAGCAGTTCTTC. It encodes CASSLTSGWVEQFF.